Here is one T cell receptor (beta chain) with its context. It has no known antigen specificity. The record has no base qualities; no much larger clone is one base away. The data stem from a study of blood T cell repertoires in COVID-19 (dated by TCRdb to the early 2020s). The study in broad terms: Samples covering the acute and convalescent phases of COVID-19 were provided by collaborators in the United States, Italy and Spain. The prospective study material was composed of cDNA or gDNA derived from T cells, B-cell-depleted T cells, or PBMCs. Subjects who had been exposed to COVID-19, were actively infected with it, or had recovered from it provided the deeply sampled blood TCRbeta repertoires that made up the dataset. The repertoires were made available in a free public database intended to serve as a resource for research on the immune response to SARS-CoV-2. Samples came from the ongoing ImmuneRACE study (first 160 participants) plus 1,254 subjects from 6 global collaborators. The sample metadata nearly always contained a de-identified subject ID, COVID-19 status, age in years and sex. HLA class I and class II types, where available, came from metadata supplied by the sample provider rather than from assay-based typing.

TCRbeta CDR3 regions were amplified from genomic DNA using the immunoSEQ Assay, a bias-controlled multiplex PCR. Per the source publication's procedure: Within the assay, amplification of reference gene primers was used to estimate how many nucleated cells each sample contained. To quantify the absolute abundance of each unique TCRbeta CDR3 rearrangement, sequence reads were collapsed and filtered. For each sample, productive Simpson clonality was calculated as the square root of Simpson's diversity index over productive rearrangements. TCRdb provides this immuneACCESS table in a form limited to in-frame rearrangements. Some clones are lacking; in checked studies, under half of them reflect an unresolved V gene, and why the rest are absent is not known. V, J and clone size derive from that table, while D and trimming were established from the DNA sequence. This sample holds some 320,000 clones; approximately 91% were observed only once. The leading ten clones occupy 5% to 5.5% of the sample.

Findings and caveats that apply to the study as a whole: Clinical and demographic metadata were provided uncurated, with the amount varying by source and participant.

In the prospective study, participants were about 18 to 95 years old, resided in 24 geographic areas of the United States, and were enrolled through a virtual design. To assign participants to cohorts, the prospective study relied on clinical history that participants themselves reported in a screening survey and a study questionnaire. Recovered participants in ImmuneRACE Cohort 3 were defined as having two consecutive negative NP/OP PCR tests, clearance from a healthcare professional, or resolution of symptoms. Mobile phlebotomists in the prospective study collected whole blood, serum and a nasopharyngeal or oropharyngeal swab from every participant. Additional blood draws and questionnaires over an approximately two-month period could optionally be provided by prospective study participants. Prospective study blood samples were shipped either frozen or at room temperature before DNA extraction.

Via the germline V gene (reference sequence), CDR1 is MNHNY and CDR2 SVGAGI. Inclusive of the bounding cysteine and phenylalanine, the CDR3 is 16 residues long. Solely the CDR3 DNA is kept, with 48 bases framed from the first base. Compared with germline, V lacks 6 bases and J lacks 0 bases; bases without a gene match: 8. The clonotype was recovered from a man aged 60 to 69 who had recovered from COVID-19. The chain links TRBV6-6 with TRBJ2-1; 7 bases in the middle match TRBD1. Sample: PBMCs or T cells enriched from blood (not recorded which). The CDR3 amino acid sequence is: CASRRRGSTSYNEQFF. The DNA sequence reads TGTGCCAGCAGGCGCAGGGGGTCCACCTCCTACAATGAGCAGTTCTTC.